These 28 T cell receptor beta chains were sequenced from one sample in a study of shared clonotypes between healthy human individuals. Some clones are missing from TCRdb's copy, which holds only in-frame ones; the method was immunoSEQ multiplex PCR. The table shows about 600,000 clones, with roughly 97% occurring only once. The sample taken for sequencing was naive CD4+ T cells sorted from blood. The subset: CD45RA+ positively selected. Every receptor here comes from a woman in her 30s in good health.

This chain links TRBV28 with TRBJ2-3; D unresolved. The CDR3 covers 14 residues. The germline V gene has CDR1 MDHEN and CDR2 SYDVKM. V was clipped by 7 bases and J by 0 bases, with 11 bases between them. The CDR3 here is CASTTPPSTDTQYF. The DNA of the CDR3 is TGTGCCAGCACCACTCCGCCCAGCACAGATACGCAGTATTTT.

The chain combines TRBV11-2 with TRBJ2-7; D is ambiguous. The V gene lost 1 base and the J gene lost 2 bases, with 9 bases spanning the gap. Germline values: CDR1 SGHAT, CDR2 FQNNGV. CDR3 length: 14 residues. CDR3 region: CASSLVQLPYEQYF. The CDR3 DNA sequence: TGTGCCAGCAGCTTAGTCCAGCTGCCCTACGAGCAGTACTTC.

The chain couples TRBV5-3 to TRBJ2-7; TRBD2 matches at 12 bases. TRBV5-3 is placed among ORFs of uncertain function. The CDR3 runs to 15 residues. Trimming took 5 bases from V and 5 from J; bases not matched to a gene: 8. CDR3: CARRPGGLAGHEQYF. DNA of the CDR3: TGTGCCAGAAGACCCGGGGGACTAGCGGGTCACGAGCAGTACTTC.

V usage is TRBV28 and J usage is TRBJ2-2, with 10 bases aligning to TRBD2. The CDR3 consists of 16 residues. Germline V CDR1 and CDR2: MDHEN, SYDVKM. V lost 7 bases, J lost 6 bases, and 11 bases stayed unmatched. This chain's CDR3 is CASKVSSGRIAGELFF. The CDR3, as DNA: TGTGCCAGCAAGGTGTCTAGCGGGAGAATAGCCGGGGAGCTGTTTTTT.

The rearrangement uses TRBV5-1 and TRBJ1-1; possibly TRBD1 for D (6 bases). V dropped 2 bases and J dropped 5 bases, with 13 bases sitting between them. Germline CDR1 reads SGHRS; CDR2 reads YFSETQ. The CDR3 is made up of 14 amino acids. CDR3 in amino acids: CASSLGAQGTEAFF. In nucleotides, the CDR3 is TGCGCCAGCAGCTTAGGGGCCCAGGGGACTGAAGCTTTCTTT. The full variable domain, with the rest looked up from reference TRBV5-1 and TRBJ1-1, is KAGVTQTPRYLIKTRGQQVTLSCSPISGHRSVSWYQQTPGQGLQFLFEYFSETQRNKGNFPGRFSGRQFSNSRSEMNVSTLELGDSALYLCASSLGAQGTEAFFGQGTRLTVV.

The V gene is TRBV10-1, the J gene TRBJ1-3; D not resolved. The germline V gene encodes CDR1 WNHNN and CDR2 SYGVQD (reference sequence). The germline V and J ends were trimmed by 3 bases and 4 bases, with 22 bases remaining between them. The CDR3 sequence is 18 residues long. The CDR3 DNA reads as TGCGCCAGCAGTGAAGGCAGGCTGACCGGCCTCGGCGGAAACACCATATATTTT. Translating it yields CASSEGRLTGLGGNTIYF.

This clone occurred once. This chain links TRBV28 with TRBJ2-7; D is perhaps TRBD1 or TRBD2 (6 bases each). V lost 6 bases, J lost 4 bases, and 19 bases lay in between. The CDR3 sequence is 15 residues long. Germline CDR1 MDHEN, CDR2 SYDVKM. This CDR3 reads CASSPRRGAIYEQYF. CDR3 nucleotide sequence: TGTGCCAGCAGCCCCCGGAGGGGGGCAATTTACGAGCAGTACTTC.

The chain is built from TRBV19 and TRBJ2-5; D is possibly TRBD1 (6 bases). The V end was cut by 3 bases, the J end by 6 bases, with 11 bases between. This CDR3 spans 13 amino acids. Germline values: CDR1 LNHDA, CDR2 SQIVND (reference sequence). Here the CDR3 reads CASSIAGDQTQYF. CDR3 nucleotide sequence: TGTGCCAGTAGTATCGCAGGGGATCAGACCCAGTACTTC.

The chain carries TRBV28 and TRBJ1-5; D may be TRBD1 (6 bases). V was trimmed by 5 bases and J by 0 bases, leaving 20 bases between them. The CDR3 sequence is 18 residues long. Germline V gene lookup returns CDR1 MDHEN and CDR2 SYDVKM. The CDR3 nucleotides are TGTGCCAGCAGTCCATTTAGACAGACAGGCTATAGCAATCAGCCCCAGCATTTT. It codes for CASSPFRQTGYSNQPQHF.

The genes are TRBV6-6 and TRBJ1-4, with 7 positions matching TRBD1. This CDR3 has 11 amino acids. J lost 8 bases, V lost 10 bases, and 4 bases had no gene match. Germline V gives CDR1 MNHNY, CDR2 SVGAGI (reference sequence). The CDR3 sequence is CATTDREKLFF. The CDR3 region has the DNA TGTGCCACCACGGACAGGGAAAAACTGTTTTTT.

The chain combines TRBV29-1 with TRBJ2-1; 12 positions agree with TRBD2. J lost 8 bases, V lost 6 bases, and 11 bases had no gene match. Germline assignment: CDR1 SQVTM and CDR2 ANQGSEA. This CDR3 region has 15 residues. This CDR3 is CSVGLAGTRGDEQFF. CDR3 sequence (DNA): TGCAGCGTAGGACTAGCGGGAACCCGTGGGGATGAGCAGTTCTTC.

The chain employs TRBV19 and TRBJ2-7; maybe TRBD1 (6 bases). The CDR3 loop spans 15 amino acids. With 0 bases removed from V and 2 bases from J, the gap between germline ends came to 11 bases. From germline, CDR1 is LNHDA and CDR2 SQIVND (reference sequence). CDR3 sequence: CASSIEPGAAYEQYF. DNA for the CDR3: TGTGCCAGTAGTATAGAACCAGGGGCGGCCTACGAGCAGTACTTC.

V gene TRBV19 combines with J gene TRBJ1-5; TRBD1 matches at 7 bases. The CDR3 is 16 amino acids. Trimming cost V 5 bases and J 1 base; bases outside gene matches: 8. Germline CDR1 and CDR2: LNHDA and SQIVND (reference sequence). CDR3 region: CASSGIQGVSNQPQHF. CDR3 nucleotide sequence: TGTGCCAGTAGTGGTATCCAGGGGGTGAGCAATCAGCCCCAGCATTTT.

This chain joins TRBV4-1 and TRBJ1-2, with a tentative D call TRBD1 (6 bases). V gave up 0 bases and J gave up 7 bases, with 15 bases separating them. Germline values: CDR1 MGHRA, CDR2 YSYEKL. This CDR3 contains 15 residues. CDR3 in DNA: TGCGCCAGCAGCCAAGATTACAGGGTAGGGGCTGGCTACACCTTC. It specifies CASSQDYRVGAGYTF.

The genes are TRBV9 and TRBJ2-2; D is unclear. The germline V and J ends were trimmed by 0 bases and 5 bases, with 5 bases remaining between them. The germline V gene encodes CDR1 SGDLS and CDR2 YYNGEE. CDR3 size: 13 residues. In DNA, the CDR3 is TGTGCCAGCAGCGTAGACTGGACCGGGGAGCTGTTTTTT. This translates into CASSVDWTGELFF.

The chain carries TRBV19 and TRBJ2-7; weak D call: TRBD1 (6 bases). Germline values: CDR1 LNHDA, CDR2 SQIVND (reference sequence). Trimming removed 4 bases from V and 0 bases from J, with 13 bases in between. There are 15 residues in the CDR3. The CDR3 sequence is CASSNRVSSSYEQYF. The DNA of the CDR3 is TGTGCCAGTAGTAACAGGGTTTCCTCCTCCTACGAGCAGTACTTC.

The chain links TRBV5-1 to TRBJ1-5; tentative D call: TRBD1 (6 bases). CDR1 SGHRS and CDR2 YFSETQ come from the germline V gene. CDR3 length equals 15 residues. Trimming shortened V by 1 base and J by 4 bases, and 12 bases separated the two germline ends. The CDR3 bases are TGCGCCAGCAGCTTGATCGCAGGGGCTAATCAGCCCCAGCATTTT. This encodes CASSLIAGANQPQHF. The variable domain in full, with the rest retrieved from reference TRBV5-1 and TRBJ1-5, is KAGVTQTPRYLIKTRGQQVTLSCSPISGHRSVSWYQQTPGQGLQFLFEYFSETQRNKGNFPGRFSGRQFSNSRSEMNVSTLELGDSALYLCASSLIAGANQPQHFGDGTRLSIL.

This clone was observed once. The DNA of the CDR3 is TGTGCCAGCAGCCAACGGACTAGCGGGAGGATCTACGAGCAGTACTTC. Residues: CASSQRTSGRIYEQYF. The chain joins TRBV7-9 to TRBJ2-7, with TRBD2 matching 14 bases. Germline V gene sequence: CDR1 SEHNR, CDR2 FQNEAQ (reference sequence). There are 16 residues in the CDR3. The V segment lost 5 bases and the J segment 3 bases; nucleotides outside the gene matches: 6.

V is TRBV5-1 and J is TRBJ2-5, with D possibly matching TRBD2 (6 bases). Trimming pared 0 bases from V and 5 bases from J, leaving 17 bases between. Germline assignment: CDR1 SGHRS and CDR2 YFSETQ. The CDR3 is 16 amino acids. The CDR3 loop is CASSLGAVGGGETQYF. The CDR3 bases are TGCGCCAGCAGCTTGGGTGCCGTGGGGGGAGGCGAGACCCAGTACTTC.

The chain carries TRBV7-3 and TRBJ2-1; TRBD2 agrees at 11 bases. The CDR3 has 15 residues. Germline CDR1 is SGHTA and CDR2 is FQGTGA. V gave up 2 bases and J gave up 10 bases; unmatched junction bases: 7. CDR3 protein: CASSLLGTSGKEQFF. The CDR3 DNA reads TGTGCCAGCAGCTTACTCGGGACTAGCGGAAAAGAGCAGTTCTTC.

This chain links TRBV19 with TRBJ2-3; TRBD2 matches at 8 bases. V trimming: 7 bases; J trimming: 2 bases; junction bases outside the gene matches: 5. The CDR3 has 14 amino acids. Germline V gene lookup returns CDR1 LNHDA and CDR2 SQIVND (reference sequence). CDR3 loop: CASKLAGNTDTQYF. The CDR3 region has the DNA TGTGCCAGTAAGCTAGCGGGTAACACAGATACGCAGTATTTT.

The J gene is TRBJ1-1, the V gene TRBV9; possibly TRBD1 for D (5 bases). Trimming shortened V by 0 bases and J by 6 bases, and 15 bases separated the two germline ends. The V gene's germline CDR1 is SGDLS and CDR2 YYNGEE. The CDR3 has 15 residues. The CDR3 bases are TGTGCCAGCAGCGTAGGGGGCAGGAGGAGCTCTGAAGCTTTCTTT. This sequence encodes CASSVGGRRSSEAFF.

The V gene is TRBV28, the J gene TRBJ2-3; 8 bases match TRBD2. The trim removed 6 bases at V and 2 bases at J, leaving 7 bases unmatched. The CDR3 runs to 15 residues. Germline V CDR1 and CDR2: MDHEN, SYDVKM. This CDR3 is CASSWDSGITDTQYF. For the CDR3, the DNA is TGTGCCAGCAGCTGGGATAGCGGGATCACAGATACGCAGTATTTT.

The chain joins TRBV4-1 to TRBJ2-1; 7 bases match TRBD2. The CDR3 has 15 amino acids. V gave up 1 base and J gave up 7 bases; unmatched junction bases: 7. Germline assignment: CDR1 MGHRA and CDR2 YSYEKL. CDR3 residues: CASSQVDREENEQFF. CDR3 coding DNA: TGCGCCAGCAGCCAAGTAGACCGGGAGGAAAATGAGCAGTTCTTC.

The chain recombines TRBV28 with TRBJ1-1; D possibly corresponds to TRBD1 (5 bases). CDR1 MDHEN and CDR2 SYDVKM come from the germline V gene. The CDR3 is 16 residues long. The V end was cut by 5 bases, the J end by 5 bases, with 21 bases between. CDR3 nucleotides: TGTGCCAGCAGTCTGAGGTCGTGGGGCGAGGGGACTGAAGCTTTCTTT. Its translation: CASSLRSWGEGTEAFF.

The genes are TRBV13 and TRBJ2-7, with TRBD1 matching 9 bases. The CDR3 loop spans 15 amino acids. CDR1 is PRHDT and CDR2 is FYEKMQ in the germline V gene (reference sequence). V gave up 4 bases and J gave up 5 bases; unmatched junction bases: 9. CDR3: CASSYTPWTGDEQYF. The CDR3 DNA follows: TGTGCCAGCAGCTACACCCCCTGGACAGGGGACGAGCAGTACTTC.

The chain uses TRBV30 and TRBJ2-1, with 7 bases identical to TRBD2. CDR1 and CDR2 (germline): GTSNPN, SVGIG (reference sequence). This CDR3 comprises 15 residues. Trimming took 4 bases from V and 1 from J; bases not matched to a gene: 7. In DNA form, the CDR3 reads TGTGCCTGGACCGGAGGTAGCGGGTCCTACAATGAGCAGTTCTTC. Amino acid sequence: CAWTGGSGSYNEQFF.

The chain joins TRBV7-9 to TRBJ2-2; D may be TRBD1 (6 bases). This CDR3 has 15 amino acids. V was shortened by 5 bases and J by 0 bases, with 10 bases between the two germline ends. The V gene's germline CDR1 is SEHNR and CDR2 FQNEAQ (reference sequence). The CDR3 is CASSGGSANTGELFF. DNA for the CDR3: TGTGCCAGCAGCGGGGGCTCCGCGAACACCGGGGAGCTGTTTTTT.